A selection of T cell receptor beta chains follows, all from one sample in a study of blood T cell repertoires in COVID-19. The method was immunoSEQ multiplex PCR; TCRdb's version includes in-frame clones alone and lacks a portion of them. The sample includes 200,000 to 250,000 clones, around 84% of them seen just once. The sequencing sample was made of peripheral blood. These receptors originate from a human donor in a cohort sampled during active COVID-19. The CDR3 runs from the conserved cysteine through the conserved F or W. The D gene is left open where the match is weak. The size of a clone is reported for some rows only, either as once, few or many, or as a class for expanded clones.

>TRBV5-1|.|.|TRBJ2-1
CASSTGDVGNEQFF
TGCGCCAGCAGCACGGGAGACGTCGGGAATGAGCAGTTCTTC
>TRBV24-1|.|.|TRBJ1-2
CATSDSRGPDSYGYTF
TGTGCCACCAGTGACTCCCGAGGCCCAGATTCCTATGGCTACACCTTC
>TRBV12-3/TRBV12-4|.|.|TRBJ2-7
CASSLLQMHEQYF
TGTGCCAGCAGTTTATTGCAGATGCACGAGCAGTACTTC
>TRBV18|.|.|TRBJ1-3
CASSNSGASSGNTIYF
TGTGCCAGCTCAAATTCAGGGGCCAGCTCTGGAAACACCATATATTTT
>TRBV2|.|once|TRBJ2-1
CASILDRSNEQFF
TGTGCCAGCATCTTAGACAGATCTAATGAGCAGTTCTTC
>TRBV12-2|.|.|TRBJ2-7
CASRSTIGFIYEQYF
TGTGCAAGTCGCTCGACAATAGGATTTATCTACGAGCAGTACTTC
>TRBV5-1|.|.|TRBJ1-6
CASSLLGGGDPNSPLHF
TGCGCCAGCAGCTTGTTAGGCGGGGGTGACCCTAATTCACCCCTCCACTTT
>TRBV5-1|.|once|TRBJ1-2
CASSLVVGGIAPDGYTF
TGCGCCAGCAGCTTGGTAGTTGGGGGGATCGCACCCGATGGCTACACCTTC
>TRBV18|.|.|TRBJ1-2
CASSPHYGAYNYGYTF
TGTGCCAGCTCACCACACTATGGGGCTTATAACTATGGCTACACCTTC
>TRBV12-3/TRBV12-4|TRBD1|few|TRBJ1-2
CASSHRQGDGYTF
TGTGCCAGCAGTCATCGACAGGGAGATGGCTACACCTTC
>TRBV28|TRBD1|.|TRBJ2-7
CASSLYPWDRVSYEQYF
TGTGCCAGCAGTTTGTACCCGTGGGACAGGGTCTCCTACGAGCAGTACTTC
>TRBV5-4|TRBD2|.|TRBJ2-1
CASLSSGNNEQFF
TGTGCCAGCCTCTCTAGCGGGAACAATGAGCAGTTCTTC
>TRBV29-1|TRBD1|.|TRBJ2-7
CSVLGGQGLGEQYF
TGCAGCGTTTTGGGGGGACAGGGTCTTGGCGAGCAGTACTTC
>TRBV15|.|.|TRBJ1-6
CATSSGQFNSPLHF
TGTGCCACCAGCAGTGGACAGTTTAATTCACCCCTCCACTTT
>TRBV7-9|TRBD1|.|TRBJ1-4
CASSSRTGDEKLFF
TGTGCCAGCAGCTCTAGGACAGGGGATGAAAAACTGTTTTTT
>TRBV19|.|.|TRBJ2-7
CASSIDRDSAYEQYF
TGTGCCAGTAGTATAGATCGAGACAGTGCCTACGAGCAGTACTTC
>TRBV5-1|.|once|TRBJ2-5
CASREGTQETQYF
TGCGCCAGCAGGGAGGGGACCCAAGAGACCCAGTACTTC
>TRBV6-6|.|.|TRBJ2-1
CASSGDNEQFF
TGTGCCAGCAGCGGAGACAATGAGCAGTTCTTC
>TRBV2|.|.|TRBJ1-1
CAIGEGTEAFF
TGTGCCATAGGGGAGGGGACTGAAGCTTTCTTT
>TRBV2|TRBD1|.|TRBJ1-1
CASRVQGQNTEAFF
TGTGCCAGCAGGGTACAGGGGCAGAACACTGAAGCTTTCTTT
>TRBV5-5|TRBD1|.|TRBJ1-4
CASSFQGENEKLFF
TGTGCCAGCAGCTTCCAGGGGGAGAATGAAAAACTGTTTTTT
>TRBV4-1|TRBD1|.|TRBJ2-7
CASSQGDREQYF
TGCGCCAGCAGCCAAGGGGACAGGGAGCAGTACTTC
>TRBV6-4|.|.|TRBJ1-2
CASSALGWEAVDYGYTF
TGTGCCAGCAGTGCTTTAGGGTGGGAGGCCGTAGACTATGGCTACACCTTC
>TRBV19|TRBD2|.|TRBJ2-7
CASSTWLAGPNEQYF
TGTGCCAGTAGTACCTGGCTAGCGGGACCCAACGAGCAGTACTTC
>TRBV7-7|TRBD2|.|TRBJ2-1
CASSFRLAGYNEQFF
TGTGCCAGCAGCTTCCGACTAGCGGGGTACAATGAGCAGTTCTTC
>TRBV12-5|.|.|TRBJ1-1
CASLLNTEAFF
TGTGCTAGTTTATTGAACACTGAAGCTTTCTTT
>TRBV20-1|.|.|TRBJ2-3
CSASRQEETDTQYF
TGCAGTGCTAGTCGGCAAGAGGAAACAGATACGCAGTATTTT
>TRBV6-1|TRBD1|.|TRBJ2-5
CASSARQGMAPGTQYF
TGTGCCAGCAGTGCTCGACAGGGAATGGCCCCGGGGACCCAGTACTTC
>TRBV7-2|.|few|TRBJ2-7
CASSSGNWNEQYF
TGTGCCAGCAGCTCAGGGAATTGGAACGAGCAGTACTTC
>TRBV6-1|.|.|TRBJ2-1
CASSEDVDRNEQFF
TGTGCCAGCAGTGAAGACGTCGACAGGAATGAGCAGTTCTTC
>TRBV7-2|TRBD2|.|TRBJ2-3
CASSLAGGSTDTQYF
TGTGCCAGCAGCTTAGCGGGAGGGAGCACAGATACGCAGTATTTT
>TRBV27|.|few|TRBJ1-5
CASRHAGGVNQPQHF
TGTGCCAGCAGGCACGCGGGGGGAGTGAATCAGCCCCAGCATTTT
>TRBV30|TRBD2|.|TRBJ2-5
CAWSGGLAGVETQYF
TGTGCCTGGAGTGGGGGACTAGCGGGAGTTGAGACCCAGTACTTC
>TRBV28|.|.|TRBJ2-1
CASSFSFSYNEQFF
TGTGCCAGCAGTTTCTCTTTCTCCTACAATGAGCAGTTCTTC
>TRBV7-2|.|few|TRBJ2-5
CASSFSGIPQETQYF
TGTGCCAGCAGCTTCAGTGGCATCCCCCAAGAGACCCAGTACTTC
>TRBV19|.|.|TRBJ1-3
CASTKGQYGSGNTIYF
TGTGCCAGTACCAAAGGACAGTACGGCTCTGGAAACACCATATATTTT
>TRBV5-1|TRBD1|.|TRBJ2-7
CASSLRRGGDEQYF
TGCGCCAGCAGCTTGCGCCGAGGGGGCGACGAGCAGTACTTC
>TRBV5-5|TRBD2|.|TRBJ2-1
CASSFRAGGPYEQFF
TGTGCCAGCAGCTTTAGGGCGGGAGGGCCTTATGAGCAGTTCTTC
>TRBV5-1|.|.|TRBJ2-1
CASSLASDNEQFF
TGCGCCAGCAGCTTGGCATCGGACAATGAGCAGTTCTTC
>TRBV2|TRBD1|few|TRBJ1-2
CASSRQGFRGYTF
TGTGCCAGCAGCAGACAGGGCTTCCGTGGCTACACCTTC
>TRBV9|TRBD1|.|TRBJ1-4
CASSPGGRGEKLFF
TGTGCCAGCAGCCCAGGGGGGAGAGGAGAAAAACTGTTTTTT
>TRBV5-4|TRBD2|.|TRBJ2-7
CASSLDLAGELYEQYF
TGTGCCAGCAGCTTGGACCTGGCGGGAGAACTCTACGAGCAGTACTTC
>TRBV14|.|.|TRBJ1-1
CASSRGSNTEAFF
TGTGCCAGCAGCCGCGGGTCGAACACTGAAGCTTTCTTT
>TRBV7-9|.|few|TRBJ2-7
CASRQEHSYEQYF
TGTGCCAGCAGGCAGGAACACTCCTACGAGCAGTACTTC
>TRBV28|TRBD1|.|TRBJ1-3
CASLPTGGVNTIYF
TGTGCCAGCTTGCCCACAGGGGGCGTTAACACCATATATTTT
>TRBV5-1|TRBD1|.|TRBJ1-1
CASRPGQGATEAFF
TGCGCCAGCCGACCGGGACAGGGGGCCACTGAAGCTTTCTTT
>TRBV7-2|TRBD1|.|TRBJ1-5
CASSLDRGINQPQHF
TGTGCCAGCAGCTTAGACAGGGGGATCAATCAGCCCCAGCATTTT
>TRBV4-2|TRBD2|.|TRBJ2-7
CASSQPLLAQTYEQYF
TGTGCCAGCAGCCAACCGTTACTAGCGCAAACCTACGAGCAGTACTTC
>TRBV7-2|.|.|TRBJ2-2
CASILGRRSTGELFF
TGTGCCAGCATTCTGGGGCGGCGTTCCACCGGGGAGCTGTTTTTT
>TRBV7-2|TRBD1|.|TRBJ1-1
CASSFSGTVVAFF
TGTGCCAGCAGCTTCTCAGGGACAGTCGTAGCTTTCTTT
>TRBV7-8|.|.|TRBJ2-5
CASSSRETQYF
TGTGCCAGCAGCTCTCGAGAGACCCAGTACTTC
>TRBV14|.|few|TRBJ1-3
CASSQTTAGNTIYF
TGTGCCAGCAGCCAGACGACAGCTGGAAACACCATATATTTT
>TRBV27|TRBD2|few|TRBJ2-7
CASGHLAGISYEQYF
TGTGCCAGCGGTCATCTAGCGGGTATCTCCTACGAGCAGTACTTC
>TRBV28|.|.|TRBJ2-1
CASSLYAGTSKNEQFF
TGTGCCAGCAGTTTATACGCCGGGACTTCTAAGAATGAGCAGTTCTTC
>TRBV5-5|TRBD2|.|TRBJ2-1
CASSKTVVAGGNEQFF
TGTGCCAGCAGCAAGACGGTGGTAGCGGGAGGTAATGAGCAGTTCTTC
>TRBV12-3/TRBV12-4|.|.|TRBJ1-2
CASSFRGYGYTF
TGTGCCAGCAGTTTCAGGGGCTATGGCTACACCTTC
>TRBV11-3|.|.|TRBJ2-4
CASSLDSRSLAKNIQYF
TGTGCCAGCAGCTTAGATTCACGGAGCCTAGCCAAAAACATTCAGTACTTC
>TRBV7-2|.|.|TRBJ2-4
CASSLVGREEYF
TGTGCCAGCAGCTTAGTCGGCAGGGAGGAGTACTTC